What follows are 31 T cell receptor beta chains derived from one specimen sequenced in a study of low-dose radiotherapy and immunotherapy resistance in tumors. The time point denotes: after trial treatment. Treatment of the sample: LDRT plus nivolumab, ipilimumab, low-dose cyclophosphamide and aspirin (RACIN trial). First-strand cDNA relied on TRAV- and TRBV-specific primers spanning alpha and beta chains. The authors ran around 19 PCR cycles to amplify TCRs with a constant-region primer and V-primer adapter. Each CDR3 protein is one row after TCRdb ran MiXCR on the reads. The sample lists fewer than 50,000 distinct CDR3 sequences, about 25% occurring once. Here the sequenced sample was PBMCs, taken after low-dose radiotherapy plus immunotherapy. The receptors stem from a male donor with prostate cancer.

This clonotype was found many times. The chain uses TRBV19 and TRBJ2-1, with a possible D match to TRBD2 (7 bases). This CDR3 region has 17 residues. Trimming took 9 bases from V and 0 from J, leaving 21 bases between them. The V gene's germline CDR1 is LNHDA and CDR2 SQIVND (reference sequence). For the CDR3, the DNA is TGTGCCAGGCCGGGACAATCCCCGGGGGGCTCCTACAATGAGCAGTTCTTC. Amino acids: CARPGQSPGGSYNEQFF.

V is TRBV28 and J is TRBJ1-1, with D possibly matching TRBD1 (6 bases). CDR3 length: 14 amino acids. CDR1 MDHEN and CDR2 SYDVKM come from the germline V gene. V lost 7 bases, J lost 4 bases, and 16 bases lay in between. Here the CDR3 DNA reads TGTGCCAGCACCGTTTTAAGGGGGGGCACTGAAGCTTTCTTT. Amino acid sequence: CASTVLRGGTEAFF.

The chain recombines TRBV2 with TRBJ2-7; the match to TRBD1 covers 9 bases. CDR3 length: 13 residues. V lost 6 bases, J lost 3 bases, and 3 bases stayed unmatched. From germline, CDR1 is SNHLY and CDR2 FYNNEI. The CDR3 loop is CASSRDRDYEQYF. The DNA for the CDR3 is TGTGCCAGCAGCAGGGACAGGGACTACGAGCAGTACTTC.

This clonotype is categorized as medium-sized. J is TRBJ2-2 and V is TRBV9; perhaps TRBD1 as D (5 bases). This CDR3 is built from 16 residues. From germline, CDR1 is SGDLS and CDR2 YYNGEE. V lost 0 bases and J lost 3, with 12 bases in between. CDR3 in DNA: TGTGCCAGCAGCGTAGTGCCCAGGGCTGACACCGGGGAGCTGTTTTTT. It is translated as CASSVVPRADTGELFF.

This clonotype was detected ten times or more. The chain uses TRBV3-1 and TRBJ1-4; TRBD1 might be the D (5 bases). Germline V lookup: CDR1 LGHDT, CDR2 YNNKEL (reference sequence). V was shortened by 1 base and J by 15 bases, with 12 bases between the two germline ends. The CDR3 extends over 12 amino acids. CDR3 bases: TGTGCCAGCAGCCAAGGGGGACCTCAAATGTTTTTT. This translates into CASSQGGPQMFF.

The table lists this clonotype with many counts. The CDR3 protein is CASSSPEGAVNEQYF. Written as DNA, the CDR3 is TGTGCCAGCAGCTCCCCGGAGGGCGCGGTCAACGAGCAGTACTTC. This sequence joins TRBV5-6 and TRBJ2-7, with D maybe TRBD2 (6 bases). From germline, CDR1 is SGHDT and CDR2 YYEEEE. The CDR3 consists of 15 residues. The V end lost 3 bases, the J end lost 5 bases, and 18 bases lay between the germline ends.

The CDR3 loop is CASSLMSSGGNEQFF. CDR3 in DNA: TGTGCCAGCAGCTTAATGTCTAGCGGTGGCAATGAGCAGTTCTTC. The rearrangement links TRBV7-3 to TRBJ2-1, with 7 positions matching TRBD2. CDR1 and CDR2 from the germline V gene are SGHTA and FQGTGA. This CDR3 comprises 15 residues. V shed 1 base and J 6 bases; nucleotides not matched to a gene: 6.

There are many counts of this clonotype. V is TRBV4-2 and J is TRBJ2-1, with 9 positions matching TRBD2. V was clipped by 8 bases and J by 9 bases; unmatched bases: 14. CDR1 LGHNA and CDR2 YNFKEQ come from the germline V gene. CDR3 length: 15 residues. The CDR3 region is CASDEGGGGAVEQFF. The CDR3 region has the DNA TGTGCCAGCGATGAAGGAGGCGGGGGGGCCGTTGAGCAGTTCTTC.

This clonotype was counted many times. The chain couples TRBV15 to TRBJ1-3; D is unclear. This CDR3 region has 14 residues. The germline V gene has CDR1 LNHNV and CDR2 YYDKDF (reference sequence). V lost 1 base and J 4 bases, leaving 8 bases between the germline ends. The CDR3: CATSRGAGGNTIYF. CDR3 nucleotide sequence: TGTGCCACCAGCAGAGGGGCAGGAGGAAACACCATATATTTT.

This clonotype appeared many times. The chain recombines TRBV20-1 with TRBJ2-1; 9 bases match TRBD2. V lost 1 base to trimming and J lost 5 bases; unmatched junction nucleotides: 9. The CDR3 covers 16 residues. The germline V gene has CDR1 DFQATT and CDR2 SNEGSKA (reference sequence). The CDR3 protein is CSARAPSGRLHNEQFF. The CDR3 DNA is TGCAGTGCTAGAGCTCCGAGCGGGAGGCTACACAATGAGCAGTTCTTC.

The sample holds many counts of this clonotype. V and J are TRBV5-1 and TRBJ1-1, with no clear D. V was trimmed by 1 base and J by 4 bases, leaving 8 bases between them. CDR3 length equals 13 residues. The germline V gene encodes CDR1 SGHRS and CDR2 YFSETQ. The CDR3 loop is CASSLHSGTEAFF. The CDR3 DNA is TGCGCCAGCAGCTTGCACAGCGGCACTGAAGCTTTCTTT.

This clonotype was observed at least ten times. V usage is TRBV7-2 and J usage is TRBJ2-2; D unresolved. This CDR3 is built from 14 residues. The ends were cut back, 6 bases at V and 14 bases at J, with 22 bases in the middle. Germline lookup yields CDR1 SGHTA and CDR2 FQGNSA. CDR3 nucleotides: TGTGCCAGCAGTAGTAGTATCGGGCCCGGAGAACTGTTTTTT. Amino acid sequence: CASSSSIGPGELFF.

The chain carries TRBV29-1 and TRBJ1-1; tentatively, D is TRBD1 (5 bases). Between the trimmed V and J ends, which lost 6 bases and 3 bases, there was a span of 17 bases. The CDR3 is made up of 14 amino acids. Per germline, CDR1 SQVTM and CDR2 ANQGSEA. The CDR3: CSVPVGDGYTEAFF. The CDR3 DNA reads as TGCAGCGTCCCAGTCGGGGACGGCTACACTGAAGCTTTCTTT.

This clonotype occurred many times. The V gene is TRBV5-1, the J gene TRBJ1-4; 8 nucleotides line up with TRBD1. The V gene end was trimmed by 0 bases and the J gene end by 4 bases; junction bases not matched to a gene: 5. The germline CDR1 and CDR2 sequences are SGHRS and YFSETQ. The CDR3 is made up of 16 amino acids. The CDR3 here is CASSLAQGAVNEKLFF. The CDR3 nucleotides are TGCGCCAGCAGCTTGGCCCAGGGGGCCGTTAATGAAAAACTGTTTTTT.

Turning to this clonotype: A far larger clone is one base from this, pointing to a likely read error. The gene calls are TRBV9 and TRBJ2-7, with D tentatively TRBD2 (5 bases). The CDR3 is 17 amino acids. Trimming pared 0 bases from V and 7 bases from J, leaving 23 bases between. CDR1 and CDR2 from the germline V gene are SGDLS and YYNGEE. CDR3 DNA sequence: TGTGCCAGCAGCGTAGGTTTAGCGAGCGGCTCCTACAATGAGCAGTACTTC. Residues: CASSVGLASGSYNEQYF.

This clonotype has a count of ten or more. The V and J genes are TRBV9 and TRBJ1-1, with D tentatively TRBD1 (5 bases). The ends were cut back, 0 bases at V and 6 bases at J, with 15 bases in the middle. CDR1 is SGDLS and CDR2 is YYNGEE in the germline V gene. CDR3 length: 15 amino acids. In DNA form, the CDR3 reads TGTGCCAGCAGCGTAGAGGCAGGGAGGTCGGCTGAAGCTTTCTTT. This codes for CASSVEAGRSAEAFF.

This clonotype was recorded a few times. The chain combines TRBV28 with TRBJ1-1, with D uncertain. V was clipped by 7 bases and J by 1 base, with 13 bases between them. This CDR3 region has 14 residues. Germline CDR1 is MDHEN and CDR2 is SYDVKM. CDR3 DNA: TGTGCCAGCATTTCGAGGCCAGGGAACACTGAAGCTTTCTTT. This encodes CASISRPGNTEAFF. The entire variable domain, with the rest obtained from reference TRBV28 and TRBJ1-1, is as follows: DVKVTQSSRYLVKRTGEKVFLECVQDMDHENMFWYRQDPGLGLRLIYFSYDVKMKEKGDIPEGYSVSREKKERFSLILESASTNQTSMYLCASISRPGNTEAFFGQGTRLTVV.

This clonotype was recorded at least ten times. The rearrangement joins TRBV7-3 to TRBJ1-2, with TRBD1 as a possible D gene (6 bases). The germline V gene encodes CDR1 SGHTA and CDR2 FQGTGA. V gave up 2 bases and J gave up 3 bases, with 16 bases separating them. The CDR3 loop spans 16 amino acids. CDR3 bases: TGTGCCAGCAGCTTAGGCAGGGGAGGACTTGACTATGGCTACACCTTC. Translating gives CASSLGRGGLDYGYTF.

This clonotype was found many times. This sequence joins TRBV3-1 and TRBJ2-7; D may match TRBD1 or TRBD2 (5 bases each). Per the germline V gene, CDR1 is LGHDT and CDR2 is YNNKEL (reference sequence). The CDR3 runs 15 residues. V lost 4 bases, J lost 2 bases, and 15 bases lay in between. The CDR3 protein is CASSLPRDVAYEQYF. The CDR3 bases are TGTGCCAGCAGCCTCCCCCGGGACGTAGCCTACGAGCAGTACTTC.

This clonotype was detected a few times. The rearrangement links TRBV5-1 to TRBJ2-5; 9 nucleotides agree with TRBD2. With V trimmed by 0 bases and J by 5 bases, 5 bases remained unmatched. CDR3 size: 15 residues. In germline, CDR1 is SGHRS, CDR2 YFSETQ. CDR3 sequence reads: CASSLVPSGAETQYF. The CDR3 region has the DNA TGCGCCAGCAGCTTGGTCCCTAGCGGGGCGGAGACCCAGTACTTC.

The chain links TRBV20-1 to TRBJ2-3, with D unresolved. The CDR3 runs to 15 residues. Germline lookup yields CDR1 DFQATT and CDR2 SNEGSKA (reference sequence). The V gene lost 0 bases and the J gene lost 6 bases, with 16 bases spanning the gap. The CDR3 nucleotides read TGCAGTGCTAGAGACCGCCCCTCCCTTGGGGATACGCAGTATTTT. It is translated as CSARDRPSLGDTQYF.

This clonotype has only a few counts. J is TRBJ2-1 and V is TRBV18; 7 bases are a match to TRBD2. The CDR3 has 14 residues. J lost 9 bases, V lost 1 base, and 6 bases had no gene match. Per the germline V gene, CDR1 is KGHSH and CDR2 is LQKENI. The CDR3 loop is CASSPREGDTEQFF. CDR3 nucleotides: TGTGCCAGCTCACCACGGGAGGGAGATACTGAGCAGTTCTTC.

This clonotype was seen a handful of times. The CDR3, as DNA: TGTGCCTGGAGTTGGGGAGAGGAGACCCAGTACTTC. It codes for CAWSWGEETQYF. The chain carries TRBV30 and TRBJ2-5, with D perhaps matching TRBD2 (5 bases). Germline CDR1 and CDR2: GTSNPN and SVGIG (reference sequence). The V end lost 2 bases, the J end lost 5 bases, and 9 bases lay between the germline ends. This CDR3 contains 12 residues.

This chain links TRBV6-2 or TRBV6-3 with TRBJ1-2, with D maybe TRBD1 (6 bases). The CDR3 has 12 residues. Trimming stripped 5 bases from V and 8 bases from J, with 12 bases between. The germline CDR1 and CDR2 sequences are MNHEY and SVGEGT. As DNA, the CDR3 is TGTGCCAGCAGTGGGGGCGAGCGGGGCTACACCTTC. The encoded protein is CASSGGERGYTF.

Concerning this clonotype: This is likely an artifact of a read error, given a far larger clone one base away. The J gene is TRBJ2-7, the V gene TRBV5-5, with 11 positions matching TRBD2. This CDR3 is 15 amino acids long. Germline trimming cut 4 bases from V and 7 bases from J; bases unmatched to any gene: 10. Germline V gene sequence: CDR1 SGHKS, CDR2 YYEKEE (reference sequence). The CDR3 is CASSPGTSGHNEQYF. CDR3 bases: TGTGCCAGCAGCCCAGGGACTAGCGGCCACAATGAGCAGTACTTC.

This clonotype appeared many times. The V call is TRBV12-3 or TRBV12-4, the J call TRBJ2-2, with D uncertain. The V end lost 3 bases, the J end lost 4 bases, and 9 bases lay between the germline ends. The CDR3 has 14 amino acids. DNA for the CDR3: TGTGCCAGCAGTTTTCAGGCAGGCACCGGGGAGCTGTTTTTT. Protein sequence: CASSFQAGTGELFF.

V and J are TRBV20-1 and TRBJ2-3; the D gene is possibly TRBD1 (5 bases). CDR3 length: 15 amino acids. Germline CDR1 is DFQATT and CDR2 is SNEGSKA (reference sequence). V lost 1 base to trimming and J lost 0 bases, with 11 bases between them. The CDR3 region is CSARGPRASTDTQYF. The CDR3 coding sequence is TGCAGTGCTAGAGGTCCCAGGGCCAGCACAGATACGCAGTATTTT.

This clonotype was recorded many times. The V and J genes are TRBV7-9 and TRBJ2-7; 7 positions agree with TRBD2. Losses at the gene ends were 8 bases for V and 3 bases for J; bases not matched to a gene: 7. The CDR3 covers 13 residues. The germline V gene has CDR1 SEHNR and CDR2 FQNEAQ (reference sequence). CDR3 coding DNA: TGTGCCAGCCAACTAGCGAACCTCTACGAGCAGTACTTC. Amino acids: CASQLANLYEQYF.

V gene TRBV2 combines with J gene TRBJ2-2; 8 bases agree with TRBD2. V shed 7 bases, J shed 4 bases, and the junction held 8 bases outside the gene matches. CDR3 length: 15 residues. Germline V CDR1 and CDR2: SNHLY, FYNNEI. The CDR3 here is CASNRGGQPTGELFF. As DNA, the CDR3 is TGTGCCAGCAACCGGGGGGGGCAACCCACCGGGGAGCTGTTTTTT.

Ten or more counts support this clonotype. The chain uses TRBV5-1 and TRBJ2-3, with TRBD2 matching 13 bases. CDR3 length: 16 amino acids. J gave up 3 bases and V 4 bases, and 5 bases lay outside the gene matches. The V gene's germline CDR1 is SGHRS and CDR2 YFSETQ. CDR3 protein: CASSRTTSGGTDTQYF. In DNA, the CDR3 is TGCGCCAGCAGCCGGACGACTAGCGGGGGGACAGATACGCAGTATTTT.

Concerning this clonotype: Since a far larger clone is one base different, this is likely a read error. The rearrangement joins TRBV6-6 to TRBJ2-3; the match to TRBD2 covers 16 bases. This CDR3 is built from 18 residues. Germline assignment: CDR1 MNHNY and CDR2 SVGAGI (reference sequence). CDR3 residues: CAGSEAGTSGGAGDTQYF. In DNA, the CDR3 is TGTGCCGGCAGTGAAGCAGGGACTAGCGGGGGGGCGGGCGATACGCAGTATTTT.